The sequence of this TCR beta chain was determined in a study of cytomegalovirus exposure and HLA in healthy donors. Study observations and caveats: A later analysis linked a missense variant in DCLRE1C to the trimming of TCR beta V and J genes.

V lost 3 bases, J lost 8 bases, and 20 bases lay in between. Germline-derived CDR1 and CDR2 are SEHNR and FQNEAQ (reference sequence). The CDR3 extends over 16 amino acids. Turning to this clone: Its antigen is still unknown.

PCR employed 60 Vbeta and 13 Jbeta primers. TCRdb's copy holds only in-frame clones and misses some; the assay was immunoSEQ multiplex PCR. The sample contains more than 90,000 clones, around four fifths of which appear only once. The chain couples TRBV7-9 to TRBJ2-1; the D is unclear. Sequenced material: PBMCs. This clonotype was obtained from a man between 35 and 55 years old in good health and CMV-seronegative. The CDR3 DNA sequence: TGTGCCAGCAGCTTCCTCAGAGGCGGAATAGTCGATGAGCAGTTCTTC. Amino acids: CASSFLRGGIVDEQFF.